This is a list of T cell receptor beta chains from one sample in a study of Graves' ophthalmopathy and Graves' hyperthyroidism. Using its own MiXCR run on the multiplex PCR reads, TCRdb lists one record per CDR3 protein. The profile covers about 480,000 distinct CDR3 sequences, with approximately 15% appearing a single time and over 7.5% taken by the ten largest. The sequencing input was blood. All receptors come from a woman in her twenties or thirties with Graves' ophthalmopathy. CDR3s include the opening cysteine and the closing phenylalanine or tryptophan. A D gene is named only where the DNA matches it firmly. Size is omitted from some rows. Given values are once, few, many or a class for expanded clones.

DNA,CDR3,J,D,V,size
TGTGCCAGCAGGGCTAATTCACCCCTCCACTTT,CASRANSPLHF,TRBJ1-6,NA,TRBV6-1,few
TGTGCCAGCTCACCTTGGACCCACGCCCTCTCTGGGGCCAACGTCCTGACTTTC,CASSPWTHALSGANVLTF,TRBJ2-6,NA,TRBV18,few
TGTGCCACCAGTGATTTCCCCACCGGGGAGCTGTTTTTT,CATSDFPTGELFF,TRBJ2-2,NA,TRBV24-1,few
TGTGCCAGCAGCCTAGGAACAGGGGGCTCCGGAAACACCATATATTTT,CASSLGTGGSGNTIYF,TRBJ1-3,TRBD1,TRBV12-3/TRBV12-4,many
TGTGCCAGCAGCTCCTATCGGAGGGCAGAGACCCAGTACTTC,CASSSYRRAETQYF,TRBJ2-5,NA,TRBV7-9,NA
TGTGCCAGCTCCAAAACCGCCCTCTACGAGCAGTACTTC,CASSKTALYEQYF,TRBJ2-7,NA,TRBV28,many
TGTGCCAGCAGCCCGAGCCTAGCGGGAGCCCAAGAGACCCAGTACTTC,CASSPSLAGAQETQYF,TRBJ2-5,TRBD2,TRBV12-3/TRBV12-4,NA
TGTGCCAGCACCCGTCGGACTAGCGCAAACTACGAGCAGTACTTC,CASTRRTSANYEQYF,TRBJ2-7,TRBD2,TRBV6-2/TRBV6-3,many
TGTGCCAGCAGTTTAACGGCCTTAAACTATGGCTACACCTTC,CASSLTALNYGYTF,TRBJ1-2,NA,TRBV12-3/TRBV12-4,few
TGTGCCAGCAGCCCCCCGTCCGCCGGGACAGGGAAAGAGACCCAGTACTTC,CASSPPSAGTGKETQYF,TRBJ2-5,TRBD1,TRBV9,few
TGTGCCAGCAGTGACCAGCGGAGGACCTACGAGCAGTACTTC,CASSDQRRTYEQYF,TRBJ2-7,NA,TRBV6-4,few
TGCGCCAGCAGCTTGGCCATGGAGGGGCGGCCCTACGAGCAGTACTTC,CASSLAMEGRPYEQYF,TRBJ2-7,NA,TRBV5-1,many
TGTGCCAGCTCACCCTCGAGGGATCGACAGCCCCAGCATTTT,CASSPSRDRQPQHF,TRBJ1-5,NA,TRBV18,many
TGTGCCAGCACCGACGGGGCGAACACTGAAGCTTTCTTT,CASTDGANTEAFF,TRBJ1-1,NA,TRBV6-1,many
TGTGCCAGCAGCTTAGGAGGGGATCCGGGCTACACCTTC,CASSLGGDPGYTF,TRBJ1-2,NA,TRBV11-1,many
TGTGCCTGGAGTGTACTGGGACGAAATAACTATGGCTACACCTTC,CAWSVLGRNNYGYTF,TRBJ1-2,NA,TRBV30,many
TGCGCCAGCGGCGGCGGGGGCAGAGCCAAAAACATTCAGTACTTC,CASGGGGRAKNIQYF,TRBJ2-4,NA,TRBV5-1,few
TGTGCCAGCAGTTTCCGGAGTTTAAATTCACCCCTCCACTTT,CASSFRSLNSPLHF,TRBJ1-6,NA,TRBV12-3/TRBV12-4,NA
TGTGCCAGTAGTACCACTAGCGGGAGGGCCGACGAGCAGTACTTC,CASSTTSGRADEQYF,TRBJ2-7,TRBD2,TRBV27,many
TGTGCCTGGAGTGTCCAGGGGAGCTCCTACGAGCAGTACTTC,CAWSVQGSSYEQYF,TRBJ2-7,NA,TRBV30,few
TGTGCCAGCAGCTTAGATGCCGGGGACGCGGAGACCCAGTACTTC,CASSLDAGDAETQYF,TRBJ2-5,NA,TRBV11-3,many
TGTGCCACCGGGTCGGGACAGGGTTTTTATAATTCACCCCTCCACTTT,CATGSGQGFYNSPLHF,TRBJ1-6,TRBD1,TRBV15,many
TGTGCCAGCAGGCCACAAAAGAACACTGAAGCTTTCTTT,CASRPQKNTEAFF,TRBJ1-1,NA,TRBV6-1,many
TGTGCCAGCAGCTGGTCCGGGAGGGCGGCCCAAGAGACCCAGTACTTC,CASSWSGRAAQETQYF,TRBJ2-5,TRBD2,TRBV7-9,few
TGTGCCAGCAGCCTGACGACCGACGACCCCAAACAAGAGACCCAGTACTTC,CASSLTTDDPKQETQYF,TRBJ2-5,NA,TRBV5-6,few
TGCGCCAGCAGCTTGGGATGGGAAACTCAAGAGACCCAGTACTTC,CASSLGWETQETQYF,TRBJ2-5,NA,TRBV5-1,few
TGTGCCACCCAACAGGGGGCCACTGAAGCTTTCTTT,CATQQGATEAFF,TRBJ1-1,TRBD1,TRBV24-1,many
TGCAGCGTTTTCAAACAGGGCGGAATGAACACTGAAGCTTTCTTT,CSVFKQGGMNTEAFF,TRBJ1-1,NA,TRBV29-1,many
TGTGCCAGCACTAGCGGGAGGGTCCAGGGGTTCCACGAGCAGTACTTC,CASTSGRVQGFHEQYF,TRBJ2-7,TRBD2,TRBV27,NA
TGTGCCAGCAGTTACTCGAGGAAAGGGACTGAAGCTTTCTTT,CASSYSRKGTEAFF,TRBJ1-1,NA,TRBV6-5,many
TGCGCCAGCAGCTTTGGGTGGGAGCGTACCTATGGCTACACCTTC,CASSFGWERTYGYTF,TRBJ1-2,NA,TRBV5-1,many
TGTGCCAGCTCACCGCAAGACGATTACTATGGCTACACCTTC,CASSPQDDYYGYTF,TRBJ1-2,NA,TRBV18,many
TGTGCCAGCAGCTTATTTTCAGGGAGCTCCTACGAGCAGTACTTC,CASSLFSGSSYEQYF,TRBJ2-7,NA,TRBV11-2,many
TGCGCCAGCAGCCCCATTTGGTTGGACAGCTCCTACGAGCAGTACTTC,CASSPIWLDSSYEQYF,TRBJ2-7,NA,TRBV4-1,few
TGCGCCAGCAGTGTCCAGAGGGCAGCTAACACCGGGGAGCTGTTTTTT,CASSVQRAANTGELFF,TRBJ2-2,NA,TRBV10-2,many
TGTGCCATCAGTGAGTTAGGACCGGGACTAGCGGGCAACACCGGGGAGCTGTTTTTT,CAISELGPGLAGNTGELFF,TRBJ2-2,TRBD2,TRBV10-3,NA
TGCGCCAGCATAGGTGGGGGGTCGGAGGCCTTC,CASIGGGSEAF,TRBJ2-1,NA,TRBV5-1,NA
TGTGCCAGCAGTTTATTCTCAAGGGGCTCCTACGAGCAGTACTTC,CASSLFSRGSYEQYF,TRBJ2-7,NA,TRBV27,few
TGCAGTGCTATGGGAGGCGGGAGGGACACTGAAGCTTTCTTT,CSAMGGGRDTEAFF,TRBJ1-1,NA,TRBV20-1,many
TGTGCCAGCAGCACCTCTAGCGGGGGGACAGAGACCCAGTACTTC,CASSTSSGGTETQYF,TRBJ2-5,TRBD2,TRBV7-6,many
TGTGCCAGCAGCACTTACAGGAGGAGCAATCAGCCCCAGCATTTT,CASSTYRRSNQPQHF,TRBJ1-5,NA,TRBV6-1,many
TGTGCCAGCAGTTTATGGGCTAGCGGGAGCTACGAGCAGTACTTC,CASSLWASGSYEQYF,TRBJ2-7,TRBD2,TRBV12-3/TRBV12-4,many
TGTGCCAGCAGTTCGTTTCTCGGGCGAAGCACAGATACGCAGTATTTT,CASSSFLGRSTDTQYF,TRBJ2-3,NA,TRBV28,many